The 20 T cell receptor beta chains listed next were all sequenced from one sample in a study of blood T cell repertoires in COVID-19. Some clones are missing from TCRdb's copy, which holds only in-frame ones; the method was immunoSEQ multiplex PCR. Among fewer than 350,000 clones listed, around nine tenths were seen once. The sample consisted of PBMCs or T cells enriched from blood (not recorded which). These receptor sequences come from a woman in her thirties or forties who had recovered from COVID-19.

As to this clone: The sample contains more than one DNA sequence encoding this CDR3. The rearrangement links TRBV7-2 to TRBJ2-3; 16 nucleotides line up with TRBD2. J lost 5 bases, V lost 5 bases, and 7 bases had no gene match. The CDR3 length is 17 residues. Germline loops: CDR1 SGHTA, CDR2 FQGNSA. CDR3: CASSPPGLAGGQDTQYF. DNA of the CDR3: TGTGCCAGCAGCCCGCCGGGACTAGCGGGAGGGCAAGATACGCAGTATTTT.

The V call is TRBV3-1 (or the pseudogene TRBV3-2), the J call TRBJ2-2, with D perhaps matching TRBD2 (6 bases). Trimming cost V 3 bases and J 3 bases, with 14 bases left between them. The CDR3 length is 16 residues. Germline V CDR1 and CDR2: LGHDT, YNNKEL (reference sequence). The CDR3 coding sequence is TGTGCCAGCAGCCATATCCGGGACTCCTACACCGGGGAGCTGTTTTTT. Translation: CASSHIRDSYTGELFF.

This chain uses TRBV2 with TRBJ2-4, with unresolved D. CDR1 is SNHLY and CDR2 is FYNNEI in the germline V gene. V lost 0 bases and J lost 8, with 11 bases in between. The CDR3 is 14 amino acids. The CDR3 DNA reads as TGTGCCAGCAGTGAAGCGCTAGTACCGGACATTCAGTACTTC. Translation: CASSEALVPDIQYF.

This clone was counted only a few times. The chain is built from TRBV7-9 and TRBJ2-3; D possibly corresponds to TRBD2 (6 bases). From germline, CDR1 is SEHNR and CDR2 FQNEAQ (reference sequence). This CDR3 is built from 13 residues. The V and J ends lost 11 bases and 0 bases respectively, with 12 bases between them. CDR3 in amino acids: CAVLGRSTDTQYF. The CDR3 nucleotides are TGTGCCGTTCTCGGGAGAAGCACAGATACGCAGTATTTT.

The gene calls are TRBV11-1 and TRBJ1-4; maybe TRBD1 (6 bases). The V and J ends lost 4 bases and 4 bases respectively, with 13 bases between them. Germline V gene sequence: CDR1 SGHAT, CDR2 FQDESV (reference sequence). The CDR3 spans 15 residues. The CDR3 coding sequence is TGTGCCAGCAGCTCCACAGGGTCCCATAATGAAAAACTGTTTTTT. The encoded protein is CASSSTGSHNEKLFF.

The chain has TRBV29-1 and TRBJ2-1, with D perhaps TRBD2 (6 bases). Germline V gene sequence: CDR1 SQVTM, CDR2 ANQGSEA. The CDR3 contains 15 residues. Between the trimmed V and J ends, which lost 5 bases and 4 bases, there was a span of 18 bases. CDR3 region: CSVKEGLLSYNEQFF. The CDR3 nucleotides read TGCAGCGTTAAGGAGGGACTCCTCAGTTACAATGAGCAGTTCTTC.

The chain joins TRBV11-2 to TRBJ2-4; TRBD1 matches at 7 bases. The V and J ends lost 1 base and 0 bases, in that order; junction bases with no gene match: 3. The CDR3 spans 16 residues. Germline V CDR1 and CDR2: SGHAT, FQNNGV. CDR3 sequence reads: CASSLGDRLAKNIQYF. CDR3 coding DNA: TGTGCCAGCAGCTTAGGGGACAGATTAGCCAAAAACATTCAGTACTTC.

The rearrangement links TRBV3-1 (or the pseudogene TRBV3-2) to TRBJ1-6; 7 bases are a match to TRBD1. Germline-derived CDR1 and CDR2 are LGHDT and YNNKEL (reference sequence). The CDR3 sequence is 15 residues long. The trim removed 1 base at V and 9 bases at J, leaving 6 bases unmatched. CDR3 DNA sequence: TGTGCCAGCAGCCAAGGACAGGGCCACGGTTCACCCCTCCACTTT. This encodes CASSQGQGHGSPLHF.

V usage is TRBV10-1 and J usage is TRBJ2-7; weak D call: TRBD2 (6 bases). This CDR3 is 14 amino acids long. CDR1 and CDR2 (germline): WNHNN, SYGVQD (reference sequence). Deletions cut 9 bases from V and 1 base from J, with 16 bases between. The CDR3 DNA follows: TGCGCCAGACAACCGACTAGACTTTCCTACGAGCAGTACTTC. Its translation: CARQPTRLSYEQYF.

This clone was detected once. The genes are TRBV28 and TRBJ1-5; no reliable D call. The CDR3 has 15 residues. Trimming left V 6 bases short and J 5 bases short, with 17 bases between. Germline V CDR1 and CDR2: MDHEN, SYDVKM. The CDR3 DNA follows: TGTGCCAGCAGCTATGATCGGGGTTTCCATCAGCCCCAGCATTTT. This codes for CASSYDRGFHQPQHF.

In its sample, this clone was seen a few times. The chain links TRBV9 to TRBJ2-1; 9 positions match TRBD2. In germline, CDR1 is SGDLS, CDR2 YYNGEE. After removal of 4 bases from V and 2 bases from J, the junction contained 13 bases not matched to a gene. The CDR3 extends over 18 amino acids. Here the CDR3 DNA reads TGTGCCAGCAGCCCTAGAGGTAGCGGGAGTGGGCCCTACAATGAGCAGTTCTTC. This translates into CASSPRGSGSGPYNEQFF.

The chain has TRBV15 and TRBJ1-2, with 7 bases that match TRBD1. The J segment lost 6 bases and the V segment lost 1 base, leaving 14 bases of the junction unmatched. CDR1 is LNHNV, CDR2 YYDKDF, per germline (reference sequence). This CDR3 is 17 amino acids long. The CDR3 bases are TGTGCCACCAGCAGAGCCCCACACACAACAGGGGACCATGGCTACACCTTC. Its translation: CATSRAPHTTGDHGYTF.

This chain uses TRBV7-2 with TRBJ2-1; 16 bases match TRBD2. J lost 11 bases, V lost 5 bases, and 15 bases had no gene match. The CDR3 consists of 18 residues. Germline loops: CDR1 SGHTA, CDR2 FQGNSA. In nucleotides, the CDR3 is TGTGCCAGCAGCAACTCACCCCCGGGACTAGCGGGAGGGCCCCAGCAGTTCTTC. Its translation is CASSNSPPGLAGGPQQFF.

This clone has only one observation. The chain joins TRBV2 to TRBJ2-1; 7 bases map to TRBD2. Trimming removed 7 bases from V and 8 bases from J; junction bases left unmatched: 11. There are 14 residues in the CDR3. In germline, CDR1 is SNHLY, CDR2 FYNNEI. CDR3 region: CASKVAGVLDEQFF. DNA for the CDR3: TGTGCCAGCAAAGTGGCGGGAGTGTTGGATGAGCAGTTCTTC.

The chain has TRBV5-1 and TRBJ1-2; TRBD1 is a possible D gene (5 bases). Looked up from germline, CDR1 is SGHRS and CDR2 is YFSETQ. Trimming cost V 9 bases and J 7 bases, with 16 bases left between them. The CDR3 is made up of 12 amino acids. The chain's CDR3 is CANIRVSCGYTF. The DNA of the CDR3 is TGCGCCAACATCAGGGTAAGCTGTGGCTACACCTTC.

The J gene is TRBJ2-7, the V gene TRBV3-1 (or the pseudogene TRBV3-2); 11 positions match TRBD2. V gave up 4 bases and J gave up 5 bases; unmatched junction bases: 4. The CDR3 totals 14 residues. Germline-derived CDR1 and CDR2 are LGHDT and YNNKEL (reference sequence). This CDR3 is CASSPTSGIDEQYF. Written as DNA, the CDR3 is TGTGCCAGCAGCCCGACTAGCGGGATTGACGAGCAGTACTTC.

This chain's CDR3 is CASSTQDEGTQYF. The CDR3 DNA reads TGCGCCAGCAGTACACAGGACGAAGGGACCCAGTACTTC. V gene TRBV10-1 combines with J gene TRBJ2-5, with D maybe TRBD1 (5 bases). The V and J ends lost 5 bases and 7 bases respectively, with 14 bases between them. Per germline, CDR1 WNHNN and CDR2 SYGVQD (reference sequence). The CDR3 is made up of 13 amino acids.

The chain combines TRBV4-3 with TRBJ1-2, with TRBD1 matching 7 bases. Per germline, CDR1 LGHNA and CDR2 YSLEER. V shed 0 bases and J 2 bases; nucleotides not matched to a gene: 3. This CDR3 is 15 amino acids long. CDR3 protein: CASSQETGSNYGYTF. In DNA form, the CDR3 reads TGCGCCAGCAGCCAAGAGACAGGGTCCAACTATGGCTACACCTTC.

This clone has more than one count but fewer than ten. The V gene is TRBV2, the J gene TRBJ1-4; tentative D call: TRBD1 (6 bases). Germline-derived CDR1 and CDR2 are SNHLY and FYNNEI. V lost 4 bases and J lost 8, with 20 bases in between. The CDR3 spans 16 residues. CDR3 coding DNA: TGTGCCAGCAGTGCCCTGGACAGCCGTTTGGGGGAAAAACTGTTTTTT. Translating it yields CASSALDSRLGEKLFF.

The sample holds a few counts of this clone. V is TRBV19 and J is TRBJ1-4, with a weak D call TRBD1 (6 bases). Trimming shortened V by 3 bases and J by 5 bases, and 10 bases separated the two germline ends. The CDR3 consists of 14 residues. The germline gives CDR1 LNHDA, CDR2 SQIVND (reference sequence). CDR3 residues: CASSIWQGNEKLFF. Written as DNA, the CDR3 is TGTGCCAGTAGTATTTGGCAGGGGAATGAAAAACTGTTTTTT.